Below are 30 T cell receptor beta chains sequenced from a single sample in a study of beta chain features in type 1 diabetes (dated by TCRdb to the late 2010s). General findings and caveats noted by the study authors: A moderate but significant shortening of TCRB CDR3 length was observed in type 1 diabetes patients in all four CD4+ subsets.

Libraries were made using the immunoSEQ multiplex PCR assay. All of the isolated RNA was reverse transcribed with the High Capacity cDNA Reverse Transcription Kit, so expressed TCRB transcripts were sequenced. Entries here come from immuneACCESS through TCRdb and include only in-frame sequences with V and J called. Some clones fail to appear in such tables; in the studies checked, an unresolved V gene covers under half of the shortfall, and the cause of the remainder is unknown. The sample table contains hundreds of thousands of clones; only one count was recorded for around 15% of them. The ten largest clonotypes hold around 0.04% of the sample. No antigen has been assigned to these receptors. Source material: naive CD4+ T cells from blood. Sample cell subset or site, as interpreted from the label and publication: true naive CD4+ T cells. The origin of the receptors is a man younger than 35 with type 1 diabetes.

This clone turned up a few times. This CDR3 reads CASSSAGLPEGSPLHF. CDR3 sequence (DNA): TGTGCCAGCAGTTCGGCGGGCTTGCCGGAGGGTTCACCCCTCCACTTT. This sequence joins TRBV6-6 and TRBJ1-6; D unclear. Germline CDR1 MNHNY, CDR2 SVGAGI (reference sequence). With 4 bases removed from V and 9 bases from J, the gap between germline ends came to 19 bases. The CDR3 has 16 amino acids.

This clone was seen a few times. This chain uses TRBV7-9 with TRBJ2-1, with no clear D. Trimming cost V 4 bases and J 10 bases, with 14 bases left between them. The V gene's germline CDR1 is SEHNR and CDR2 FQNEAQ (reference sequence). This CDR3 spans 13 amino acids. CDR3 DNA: TGTGCCAGCAGCTCCCTGGCCCAAAGGGAGCAGTTCTTC. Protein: CASSSLAQREQFF. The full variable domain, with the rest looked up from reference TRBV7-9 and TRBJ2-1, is DTGVSQNPRHKITKRGQNVTFRCDPISEHNRLYWYRQTLGQGPEFLTYFQNEAQLEKSRLLSDRFSAERPKGSFSTLEIQRTEQGDSAMYLCASSSLAQREQFFGPGTRLTVL.

The CDR3 coding sequence is TGTGCCAGCAGCTTAGCGGGGGCAGAGACCCAGTACTTC. Translation: CASSLAGAETQYF. The chain is built from TRBV11-1 and TRBJ2-5; D may be TRBD1 (6 bases). The germline V and J ends were trimmed by 0 bases and 4 bases, with 6 bases remaining between them. Germline CDR1 is SGHAT and CDR2 is FQDESV (reference sequence). The CDR3 extends over 13 amino acids.

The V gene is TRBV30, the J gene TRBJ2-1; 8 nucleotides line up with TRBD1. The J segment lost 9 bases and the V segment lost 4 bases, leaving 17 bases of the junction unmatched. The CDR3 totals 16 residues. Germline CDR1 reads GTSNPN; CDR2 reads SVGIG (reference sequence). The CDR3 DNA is TGTGCCTGGACTCCTCGGGAGACAGGGGAATTGGCTGAGCAGTTCTTC. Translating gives CAWTPRETGELAEQFF.

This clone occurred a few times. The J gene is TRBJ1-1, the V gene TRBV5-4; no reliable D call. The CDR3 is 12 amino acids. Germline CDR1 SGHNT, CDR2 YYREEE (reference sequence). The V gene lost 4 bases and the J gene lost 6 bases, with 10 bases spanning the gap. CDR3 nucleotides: TGTGCCAGCAGCCGCGCCCGGGCTGAAGCTTTCTTT. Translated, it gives CASSRARAEAFF. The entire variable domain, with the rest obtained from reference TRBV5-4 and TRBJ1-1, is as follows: ETGVTQSPTHLIKTRGQQVTLRCSSQSGHNTVSWYQQALGQGPQFIFQYYREEENGRGNFPPRFSGLQFPNYSSELNVNALELDDSALYLCASSRARAEAFFGQGTRLTVV.

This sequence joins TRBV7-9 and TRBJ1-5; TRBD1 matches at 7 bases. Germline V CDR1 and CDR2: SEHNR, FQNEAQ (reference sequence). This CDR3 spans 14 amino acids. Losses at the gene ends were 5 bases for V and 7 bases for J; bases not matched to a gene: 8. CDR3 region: CASSPGQEGQPQHF. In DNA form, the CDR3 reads TGTGCCAGCAGCCCCGGACAGGAGGGCCAGCCCCAGCATTTT. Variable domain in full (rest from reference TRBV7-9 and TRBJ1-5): DTGVSQNPRHKITKRGQNVTFRCDPISEHNRLYWYRQTLGQGPEFLTYFQNEAQLEKSRLLSDRFSAERPKGSFSTLEIQRTEQGDSAMYLCASSPGQEGQPQHFGDGTRLSIL.

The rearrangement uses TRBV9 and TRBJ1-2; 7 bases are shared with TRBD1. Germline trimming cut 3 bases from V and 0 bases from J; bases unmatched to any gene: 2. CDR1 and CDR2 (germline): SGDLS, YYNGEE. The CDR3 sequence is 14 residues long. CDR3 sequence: CASSATGTNYGYTF. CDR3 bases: TGTGCCAGCAGCGCGACAGGGACTAACTATGGCTACACCTTC.

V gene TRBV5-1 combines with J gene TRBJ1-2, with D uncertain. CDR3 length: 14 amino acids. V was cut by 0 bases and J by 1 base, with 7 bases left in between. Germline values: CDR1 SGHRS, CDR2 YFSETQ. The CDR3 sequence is CASSLDTSNYGYTF. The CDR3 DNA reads TGCGCCAGCAGCTTGGACACTAGTAACTATGGCTACACCTTC.

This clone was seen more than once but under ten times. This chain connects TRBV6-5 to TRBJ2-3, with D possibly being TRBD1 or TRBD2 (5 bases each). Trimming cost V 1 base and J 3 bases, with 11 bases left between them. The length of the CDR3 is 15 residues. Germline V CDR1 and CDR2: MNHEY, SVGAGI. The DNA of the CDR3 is TGTGCCAGCAGTTACTTAGGGGAGAGGACAGATACGCAGTATTTT. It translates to CASSYLGERTDTQYF.

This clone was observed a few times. The CDR3 sequence is CASRAVETQYF. In nucleotides, the CDR3 is TGTGCCAGCAGGGCGGTCGAGACCCAGTACTTC. J is TRBJ2-5 and V is TRBV2; D call uncertain. Trimming shortened V by 6 bases and J by 5 bases, and 7 bases separated the two germline ends. CDR1 is SNHLY and CDR2 is FYNNEI in the germline V gene. This CDR3 comprises 11 residues.

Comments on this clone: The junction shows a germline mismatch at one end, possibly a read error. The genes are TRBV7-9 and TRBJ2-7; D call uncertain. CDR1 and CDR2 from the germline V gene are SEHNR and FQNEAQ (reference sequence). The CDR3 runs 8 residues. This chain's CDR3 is CASSREEF. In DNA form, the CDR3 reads TGTGCCAGCAGTCGTGAGGAGTTC.

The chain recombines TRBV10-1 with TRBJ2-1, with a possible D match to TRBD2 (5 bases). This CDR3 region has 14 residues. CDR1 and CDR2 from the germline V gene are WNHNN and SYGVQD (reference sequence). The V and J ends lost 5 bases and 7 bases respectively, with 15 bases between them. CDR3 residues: CASSPSGSRNEQFF. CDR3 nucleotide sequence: TGCGCCAGCAGTCCCTCGGGATCGAGGAATGAGCAGTTCTTC.

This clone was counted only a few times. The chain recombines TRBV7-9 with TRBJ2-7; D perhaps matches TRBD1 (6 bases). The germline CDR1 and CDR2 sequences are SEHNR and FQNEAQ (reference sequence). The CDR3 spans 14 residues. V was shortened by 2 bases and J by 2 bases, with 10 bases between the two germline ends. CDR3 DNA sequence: TGTGCCAGCAGCTTACAACAGGGCACCTACGAGCAGTACTTC. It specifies CASSLQQGTYEQYF.

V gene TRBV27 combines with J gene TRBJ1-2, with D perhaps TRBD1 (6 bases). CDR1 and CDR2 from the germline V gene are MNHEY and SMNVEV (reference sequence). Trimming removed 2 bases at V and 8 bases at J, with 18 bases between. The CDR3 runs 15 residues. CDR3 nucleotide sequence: TGTGCCAGCAGTTTAATTCCACAGGGTCGGTGGGGCTACACCTTC. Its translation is CASSLIPQGRWGYTF.

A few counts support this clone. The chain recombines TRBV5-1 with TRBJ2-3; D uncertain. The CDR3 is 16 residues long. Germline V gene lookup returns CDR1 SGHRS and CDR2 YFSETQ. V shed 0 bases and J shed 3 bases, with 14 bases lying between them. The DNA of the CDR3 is TGCGCCAGCAGCTTGGCCCCTCCCTTGGGGACAGATACGCAGTATTTT. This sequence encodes CASSLAPPLGTDTQYF.

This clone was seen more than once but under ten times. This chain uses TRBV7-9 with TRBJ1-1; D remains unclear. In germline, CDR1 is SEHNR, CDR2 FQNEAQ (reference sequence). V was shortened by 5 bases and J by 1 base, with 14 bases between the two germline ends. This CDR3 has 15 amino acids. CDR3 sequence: CASSARRVANTEAFF. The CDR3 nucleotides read TGTGCCAGCAGCGCGCGGAGGGTAGCGAACACTGAAGCTTTCTTT.

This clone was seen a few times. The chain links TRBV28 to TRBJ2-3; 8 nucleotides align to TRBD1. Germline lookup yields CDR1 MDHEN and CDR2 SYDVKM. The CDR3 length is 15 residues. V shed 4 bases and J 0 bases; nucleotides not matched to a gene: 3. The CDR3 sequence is CASSSRTGSTDTQYF. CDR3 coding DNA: TGTGCCAGCAGTTCCAGGACAGGGAGCACAGATACGCAGTATTTT.

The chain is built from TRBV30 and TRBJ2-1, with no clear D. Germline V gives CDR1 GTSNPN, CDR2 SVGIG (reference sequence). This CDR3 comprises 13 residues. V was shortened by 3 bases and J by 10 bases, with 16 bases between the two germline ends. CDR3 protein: CAWSDGTIREQFF. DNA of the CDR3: TGTGCCTGGAGCGACGGAACCATCAGAGAGCAGTTCTTC.

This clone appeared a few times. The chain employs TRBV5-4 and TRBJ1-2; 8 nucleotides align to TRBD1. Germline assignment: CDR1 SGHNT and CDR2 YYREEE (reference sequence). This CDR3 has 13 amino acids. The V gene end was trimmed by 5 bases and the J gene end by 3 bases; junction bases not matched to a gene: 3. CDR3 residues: CASRAGQDYGYTF. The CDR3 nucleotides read TGTGCCAGCAGGGCGGGACAGGACTATGGCTACACCTTC.

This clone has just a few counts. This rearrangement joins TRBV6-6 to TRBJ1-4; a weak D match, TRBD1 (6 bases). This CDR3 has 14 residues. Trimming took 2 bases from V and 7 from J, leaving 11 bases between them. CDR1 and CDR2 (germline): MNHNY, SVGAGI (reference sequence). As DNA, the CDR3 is TGTGCCAGCAGTTACGGGGGGCAGGGTGAAAAACTGTTTTTT. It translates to CASSYGGQGEKLFF.

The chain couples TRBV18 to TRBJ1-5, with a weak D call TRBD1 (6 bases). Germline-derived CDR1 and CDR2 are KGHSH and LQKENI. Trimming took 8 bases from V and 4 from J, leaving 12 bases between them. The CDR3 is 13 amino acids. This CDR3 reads CASALQGNQPQHF. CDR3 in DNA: TGTGCCAGCGCACTTCAGGGGAATCAGCCCCAGCATTTT. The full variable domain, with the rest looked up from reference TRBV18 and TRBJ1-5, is NAGVMQNPRHLVRRRGQEARLRCSPMKGHSHVYWYRQLPEEGLKFMVYLQKENIIDESGMPKERFSAEFPKEGPSILRIQQVVRGDSAAYFCASALQGNQPQHFGDGTRLSIL.

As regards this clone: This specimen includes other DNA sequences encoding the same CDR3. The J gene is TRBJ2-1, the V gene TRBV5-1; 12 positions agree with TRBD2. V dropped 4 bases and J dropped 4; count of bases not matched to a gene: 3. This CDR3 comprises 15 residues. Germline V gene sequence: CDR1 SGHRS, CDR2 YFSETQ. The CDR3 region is CASSPGTSGYNEQFF. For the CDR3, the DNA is TGCGCCAGCAGCCCGGGGACTAGCGGGTACAATGAGCAGTTCTTC.

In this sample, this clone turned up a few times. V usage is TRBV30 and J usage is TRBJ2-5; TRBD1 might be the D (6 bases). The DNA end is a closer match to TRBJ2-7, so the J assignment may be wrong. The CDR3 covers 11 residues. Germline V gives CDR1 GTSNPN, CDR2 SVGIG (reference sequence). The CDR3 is CAWSGVDEQYF. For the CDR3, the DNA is TGTGCCTGGTCAGGGGTGGACGAGCAGTACTTC.

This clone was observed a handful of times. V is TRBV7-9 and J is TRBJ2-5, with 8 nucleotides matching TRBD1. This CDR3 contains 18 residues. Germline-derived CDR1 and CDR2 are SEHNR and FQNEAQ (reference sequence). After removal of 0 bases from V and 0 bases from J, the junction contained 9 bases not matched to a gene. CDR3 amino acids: CASSLALAGGRHQETQYF. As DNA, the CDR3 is TGTGCCAGCAGCTTAGCGCTGGCAGGGGGCCGGCACCAAGAGACCCAGTACTTC.

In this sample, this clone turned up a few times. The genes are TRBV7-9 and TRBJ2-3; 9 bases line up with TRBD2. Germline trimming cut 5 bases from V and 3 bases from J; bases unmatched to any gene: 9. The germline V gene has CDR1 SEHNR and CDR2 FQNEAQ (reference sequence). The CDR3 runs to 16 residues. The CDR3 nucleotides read TGTGCCAGCAGCCCCCGGACTAGCGTCCGAACAGATACGCAGTATTTT. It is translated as CASSPRTSVRTDTQYF.

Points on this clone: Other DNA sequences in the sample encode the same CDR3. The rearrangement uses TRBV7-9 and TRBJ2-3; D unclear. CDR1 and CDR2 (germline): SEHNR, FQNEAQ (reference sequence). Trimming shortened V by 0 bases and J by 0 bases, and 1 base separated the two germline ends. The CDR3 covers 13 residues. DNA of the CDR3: TGTGCCAGCAGCTTAGCGAGCACAGATACGCAGTATTTT. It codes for CASSLASTDTQYF.

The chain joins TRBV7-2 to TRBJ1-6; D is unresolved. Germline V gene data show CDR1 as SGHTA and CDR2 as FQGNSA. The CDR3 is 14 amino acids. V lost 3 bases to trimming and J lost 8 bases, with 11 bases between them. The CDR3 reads CASSFFSTDSPLHF. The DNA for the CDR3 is TGTGCCAGCAGCTTCTTCAGCACCGATTCACCCCTCCACTTT. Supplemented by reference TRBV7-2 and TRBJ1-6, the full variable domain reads GAGVSQSPSNKVTEKGKDVELRCDPISGHTALYWYRQSLGQGLEFLIYFQGNSAPDKSGLPSDRFSAERTGGSVSTLTIQRTQQEDSAVYLCASSFFSTDSPLHFGNGTRLTVT.

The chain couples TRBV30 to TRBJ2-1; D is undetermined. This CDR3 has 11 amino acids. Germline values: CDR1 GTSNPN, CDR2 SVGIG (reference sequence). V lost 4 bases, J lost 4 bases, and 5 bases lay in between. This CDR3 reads CAWKGYNEQFF. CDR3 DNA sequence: TGTGCCTGGAAGGGATACAATGAGCAGTTCTTC.

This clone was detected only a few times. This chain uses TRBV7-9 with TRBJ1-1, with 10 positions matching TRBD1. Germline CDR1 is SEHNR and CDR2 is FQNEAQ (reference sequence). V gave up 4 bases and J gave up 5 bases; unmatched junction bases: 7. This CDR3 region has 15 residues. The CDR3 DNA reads TGTGCCAGCAGCTCGCCCAAGGGACAGGGGACTGAAGCTTTCTTT. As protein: CASSSPKGQGTEAFF.

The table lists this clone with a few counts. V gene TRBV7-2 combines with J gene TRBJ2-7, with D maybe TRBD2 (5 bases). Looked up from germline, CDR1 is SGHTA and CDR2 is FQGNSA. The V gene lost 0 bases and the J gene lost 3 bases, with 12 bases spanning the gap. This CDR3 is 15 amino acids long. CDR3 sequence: CASSLAPLSGYEQYF. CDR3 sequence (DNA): TGTGCCAGCAGCTTAGCCCCCTTGAGCGGCTACGAGCAGTACTTC.